This TCR beta chain appears in the sequencing data of a study of T cells in localized non-small cell lung cancer. Worth noting for this clone: The antigen remains unidentified.

Study results and limitations: It remains possible that heterogeneity exists, since only one tumor region was sequenced.

V was clipped by 4 bases and J by 4 bases, with 13 bases between them. CDR3 length equals 15 residues. Germline CDR1 and CDR2: SEHNR and FQNEAQ (reference sequence). The protocol was immunoSEQ multiplex PCR, while the TCRdb copy is restricted to in-frame clones and leaves out a portion. Of some 15,000 clones listed, around 90% were seen once; the top ten hold about 1.2%. This receptor was taken from a woman aged 35 to 69 with stage III lung adenocarcinoma. The chain links TRBV7-9 to TRBJ2-2, with no clear D. Sequencing was performed on peripheral blood mononuclear cells, taken before any cancer treatment. The CDR3 sequence is CASSSTPPSTGELFF. CDR3 coding DNA: TGTGCCAGCAGCTCTACTCCCCCCTCCACCGGGGAGCTGTTTTTT.